The rows below give T cell receptor beta chains drawn from one sample of a study of T cell responses to AZD1222 COVID-19 vaccine. The repertoire was sequenced with immunoSEQ multiplex PCR; TCRdb's copy has only in-frame clones and lacks some. The repertoire holds 100,000 to 150,000 clones, around 94% seen once, with 6.6% in the top ten. This specimen consisted of peripheral blood, obtained on day 0 of AZD1222 vaccination. The receptors were sampled from an adult in good health. CDR3s include the opening cysteine and the closing phenylalanine or tryptophan. A D gene is named only where the DNA matches it firmly. Clone size is stated in some rows and not others, as once, few, many or a class when expanded.

size	D	J	V	DNA	CDR3
.	.	TRBJ1-6	TRBV27	TGTGCCAGCAGTTTGAAGGGAGTAGGTTCACCCCTCCACTTT	CASSLKGVGSPLHF
.	TRBD2	TRBJ2-3	TRBV7-9	TGTGCCAGCAGTCCTGGACTAGCGTGGGCAGATACGCAGTATTTT	CASSPGLAWADTQYF
.	.	TRBJ2-1	TRBV21-1	TGTGCCAGCAGCAAAGTGGAACAGGGGGTACTGACTAGCGGGAGGGCCGGGTCCCACAATGAGCAGTTCTTC	CASSKVEQGVLTSGRAGSHNEQFF
once	.	TRBJ2-1	TRBV3-1/TRBV3-2	TGTGCCAGCAGCCAAGAGTTAAGGTTAGCGGCGGAGCAGTTCTTC	CASSQELRLAAEQFF
.	.	TRBJ2-7	TRBV27	TGTGCCAGCAGTTTACAGGGGACACCCCCCTACGAGCAGTACTTC	CASSLQGTPPYEQYF
.	TRBD1	TRBJ2-3	TRBV5-8	TGTGCCAGCAGCTTGGTTGGGACAGGGGCTAGCACAGATACGCAGTATTTT	CASSLVGTGASTDTQYF
.	.	TRBJ1-5	TRBV18	TGTGCCAGCTCACCATCGACTGGGGGCAATCAGCCCCAGCATTTT	CASSPSTGGNQPQHF
.	.	TRBJ2-7	TRBV29-1	TGCAGCGTTAGCGCGACTAGCTCCTACGAGCAGTACTTC	CSVSATSSYEQYF
once	.	TRBJ1-4	TRBV5-1	TGCGCCAGCAGCTTGGATATTCGTGAAAAACTGTTTTTT	CASSLDIREKLFF
.	.	TRBJ1-2	TRBV24-1	TGTGCCACCAGTGATTTTAGGGGGGCAAACATTTCCCGGGAGTATGGCTACACCTTC	CATSDFRGANISREYGYTF
.	.	TRBJ2-5	TRBV18	TGTGCCAGCTCCCCGTACAGAGGGGACGGAGAGACCCAGTACTTC	CASSPYRGDGETQYF
.	TRBD2	TRBJ2-7	TRBV6-5	TGTGCCAGCTCATTAGCGGGGGCCTGGGAGCAGTACTTC	CASSLAGAWEQYF
.	.	TRBJ1-5	TRBV19	TGTGCCAGTACCCAGGACGGGACTAGCAATCAGCCCCAGCATTTT	CASTQDGTSNQPQHF
.	TRBD1	TRBJ2-7	TRBV5-1	TGCGCCAGCAGCTTGGGGCCCGGGACAGACTCCTACGAGCAGTACTTC	CASSLGPGTDSYEQYF
.	.	TRBJ1-5	TRBV24-1	TGTGCCACCAGTGATTTGAGGCACAGGGAAAACGGCGATCAGCCCCAGCATTTT	CATSDLRHRENGDQPQHF
.	TRBD1	TRBJ1-4	TRBV6-5	TGTGCCAGCAGATTGACAGGGTCTAATGAAAAACTGTTTTTT	CASRLTGSNEKLFF
.	TRBD1	TRBJ2-7	TRBV6-5	TGTGCCAGCACCTGGGACAGGGGGCAAAACGAGCAGTACTTC	CASTWDRGQNEQYF
.	TRBD2	TRBJ2-1	TRBV2	TGTGCCAGCAGTACACCACCGGGACTAGTCTCCTACAATGAGCAGTTCTTC	CASSTPPGLVSYNEQFF
.	.	TRBJ2-7	TRBV27	TGTGCCAGCAGTTTATCGGGCAGGGCCGGGGGCGGGGGGCAGTACTTC	CASSLSGRAGGGGQYF
.	TRBD1	TRBJ2-5	TRBV5-1	TGCGCCAGCAGCTTGAGGACAGGGGGCAGGGAGACCCAGTACTTC	CASSLRTGGRETQYF
.	TRBD1	TRBJ1-2	TRBV15	TGTGCCACCAGCAATGACAGGGGAGCTAACTATGGCTACACCTTC	CATSNDRGANYGYTF
.	TRBD2	TRBJ2-1	TRBV4-3	TGCGCCAGCAGCCAAGGGGGGACTAGCGGGCCTTACAATGAGCAGTTCTTC	CASSQGGTSGPYNEQFF
.	TRBD1	TRBJ1-2	TRBV19	TGTGCCAGTAGTGCGTCTCGACAGGGTATGGGCTATGGCTACACCTTC	CASSASRQGMGYGYTF
.	.	TRBJ1-2	TRBV6-6	TGTGCCAACCAGGGGCCAAAGAGTGGCTACACCTTC	CANQGPKSGYTF
once	.	TRBJ1-2	TRBV19	TGTGCCAGTAGTATTCTCCCGGCCCGGGAGAAATATGGCTACACCTTC	CASSILPAREKYGYTF
.	TRBD1	TRBJ2-1	TRBV23-1	TGCGCCAGCAGGAGAGACAGGGGAAGAAATGAGCAGTTCTTC	CASRRDRGRNEQFF
.	.	TRBJ1-2	TRBV5-1	TGCGCCAGCAGCTTGGCTGAGGAGGGTGGTGGCTACACCTTC	CASSLAEEGGGYTF
.	TRBD2	TRBJ2-1	TRBV2	TGTGCCAGCAGTGAAGCCACTAGCGGGAGGGCCATTGAGCAGTTCTTC	CASSEATSGRAIEQFF
few	.	TRBJ2-6	TRBV4-3	TGCGCCAGCAGCCAAGAATCTGGGACTGGGGCCAACGTCCTGACTTTC	CASSQESGTGANVLTF
once	TRBD2	TRBJ2-1	TRBV7-9	TGTGCCAGCAGCTTCCTTAGGGCGACTAGCGCCCACAATGAGCAGTTCTTC	CASSFLRATSAHNEQFF